The entry that follows covers one TCR beta chain sequence. The record originates from a study of blood T cell repertoires in COVID-19. In the authors' methods: Reference gene primer amplification yielded estimated nucleated cell counts. Repertoires were generated with immunoSEQ multiplex PCR, while TCRdb's copy carries only in-frame clones and drops some. V and J calls and clone size follow that table, whereas D and trimming were derived from the DNA. The table has roughly 40,000 clones, approximately 82% seen once; the top ten hold under 50%. Germline values: CDR1 SGHTA, CDR2 FQGNSA. V gave up 6 bases and J gave up 2 bases, with 13 bases separating them. The CDR3 has 14 residues.

V and J are TRBV7-2 and TRBJ1-1, with a weak D call TRBD1 (5 bases). What was sequenced was peripheral blood. This TCR derives from a woman of 80 years or more with active or convalescent COVID-19. For the CDR3, the DNA is TGTGCCAGCAGGCCCCACGACAGTAACACTGAAGCTTTCTTT. It is translated as CASRPHDSNTEAFF.